The subject of this entry is one T cell receptor (beta chain). Its cognate antigen has yet to be identified. It has no much larger one-base neighbor in the sample; base qualities were not kept. Other DNA sequences in the sample encode the same CDR3. CD8 naive samples were CD45RO-negative cells positively selected for CCR7, giving a CD45RA+CCR7+ population that excluded TemRA cells. The donors were healthy, HIV-negative adults with no recently reported acute infections or vaccinations. All donors were Caucasian adults living in Nashville, Tennessee, USA. After blood collection by leukapheresis, PBMCs were isolated using Ficoll-Histopaque density gradient centrifugation and then cryopreserved in the vapor phase of liquid nitrogen. Analytical flow cytometry was used to check the purity and quantity of every magnetically sorted T cell population. Each sorted fraction had its genomic DNA isolated and then quantified by UV absorbance on a Nanodrop 2000c.

This entry is derived from a study of shared clonotypes between healthy human individuals (dated by TCRdb to 2018 to 2021). General notes on the study: The cohort included three men and a couple of women between 18 and 49 years of age. For each donor, three plates each were used for CD4 naive and CD4 memory, two plates were used for CD8 naive, and one plate was used for CD8 memory. To estimate repertoire size and how much clonotype sharing occurs between individuals, the study deeply sequenced the blood TCR repertoires of 4 to 6 healthy adults. Different laboratories and diverse techniques were used to prepare libraries and sequence TCR repertoires, to increase sequencing depth and limit assay-specific biases. Each donor's leukapheresis produced roughly between roughly 0.94 and 9.5 billion PBMCs. Overall study outcomes, separate from this receptor: When four donors were compared, the shared fraction of clonotypes was around 5.1% for naive CD4, roughly 3.3% for naive CD8, 2% to 2.5% for memory CD4, and roughly 0.4% for memory CD8. Naive subsets generally had larger estimated clonotype richness than memory subsets did. Because the study included a small number of donors, the genetic and exposure-history diversity represented was limited. Sampling was restricted to blood, and TCR repertoires in tissues likely differ from the TCR repertoires found in blood. Even with the large sequencing depth, rarefaction of the sorted-subset datasets indicated that sequencing was incomplete. Compared with non-shared clonotypes, clonotypes shared by all four sorted-subset donors had higher generation probabilities. Pairwise subsampling indicated that sequencing depth was expected to affect the degree of clonotype sharing among donors.

TCR CDR3 regions were amplified from genomic DNA by multiplex PCR using the deep immunoSEQ assay. Genomic DNA extracted from each cell subset was distributed evenly over all wells of several immunoSEQ 96-well plates, and each plate served as one replicate. Each replicate PCR for sorted subsets received about 200 ng genomic DNA, equal to roughly 30,000 T cell genomes. The purified libraries were quantified using a Qubit 3.0 fluorometer, sized with a Bioanalyzer 2100, and then quantified again using the KAPA Library Quantification kit. Every immunoSEQ 96-well plate was sequenced on a separate single-read 150-cycle Illumina NextSeq 550 flow cell. From the authors' description of their analysis: The immunoSEQ output contained only junctional sequences without quality scores, so filtering could not match that applied to full-length reads. Sequences were annotated with PyIR, a Python wrapper for IgBLAST v1.9, using IMGT germline references to assign V/J genes and CDR3. Reads were filtered out if the reads had weak V/J assignments (E-value above 1e-6), no CDR3, stop codons, out-of-frame junctions, or ambiguous translated residues. A V3J clonotype was defined by an identical inferred V gene, J gene, and CDR3 amino acid sequence. To compute the percentage overlap between repertoires, the number of shared unique clonotypes was divided by the size of the smaller repertoire. RTK rarefaction, the Chao1 estimator, and Recon v2.1 estimates of unobserved clonotypes were used to assess repertoire richness. Generation probabilities were computed with OLGA for all TCRbeta clonotypes obtained by the gDNA method from four donors. The table was pulled from immuneACCESS by TCRdb, which kept in-frame rearrangements only. Such tables lose some clones; where checked, under half of the loss comes from unresolved V genes, and the rest has no known cause. That table furnishes V, J and clone size, whereas the DNA furnished D and trimming. For this sample there are around 1,900,000 clones; over 85% appear just once. In total, the top ten clones hold about 1.6% of the sample.

The CDR3 contains 11 residues, cysteine and phenylalanine counted. CDR3 DNA is the only sequence kept; it has 33 bases, read in frame from the first base. The germline V gene sets CDR1 to SGHRS and CDR2 to YFSETQ. At the junction V is shortened by 2 bases and J by 7 bases, with 4 bases in between. This TCR was sampled from a man between 18 and 29 years old in good health. Some clones in this sample may be carry-over from other donors' samples. This receptor chain uses TRBV5-1 and TRBJ2-1, with the D gene not confidently named. Sequenced material: naive CD8+ T cells from PBMCs. Per the publication, the cell subset or site label means: CD45RA+CCR7+. The CDR3 loop reads CASSFGNEQFF. The DNA sequence follows: TGCGCCAGCAGCTTTGGTAATGAGCAGTTCTTC.